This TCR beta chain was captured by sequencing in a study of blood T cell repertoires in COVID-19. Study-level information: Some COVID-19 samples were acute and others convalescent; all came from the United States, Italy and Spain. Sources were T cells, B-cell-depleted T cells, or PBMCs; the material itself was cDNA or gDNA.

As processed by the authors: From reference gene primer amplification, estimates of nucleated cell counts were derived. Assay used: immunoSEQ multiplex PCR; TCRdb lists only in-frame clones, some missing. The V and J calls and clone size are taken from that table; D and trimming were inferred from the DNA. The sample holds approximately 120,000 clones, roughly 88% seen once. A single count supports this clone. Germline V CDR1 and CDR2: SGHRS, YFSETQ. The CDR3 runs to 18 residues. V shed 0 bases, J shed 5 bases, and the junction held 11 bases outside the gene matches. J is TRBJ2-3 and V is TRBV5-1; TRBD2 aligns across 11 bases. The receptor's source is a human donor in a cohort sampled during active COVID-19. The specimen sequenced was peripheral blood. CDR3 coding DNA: TGCGCCAGCAGCTTGGTACTAGCGGGAGTAGGGCTTGGAGATACGCAGTATTTT. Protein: CASSLVLAGVGLGDTQYF.